These 27 T cell receptor beta chains were sequenced from one sample in a study of T cell responses to AZD1222 COVID-19 vaccine. Here immunoSEQ multiplex PCR was the method, and the copy in TCRdb shows in-frame clones only, minus some. The table has 130,000 or so clones, about 93% seen once. The sample here was peripheral blood, taken on day 0 of AZD1222 vaccination. The receptors here all came from an adult in good health.

This clone was seen a single time. V gene TRBV6-6 combines with J gene TRBJ2-7; weak D call: TRBD2 (6 bases). The CDR3 has 15 residues. CDR1 and CDR2 from the germline V gene are MNHNY and SVGAGI (reference sequence). V shed 7 bases and J shed 0 bases, with 16 bases lying between them. CDR3 protein: CASMHGAGSSYEQYF. In nucleotides, the CDR3 is TGTGCCAGCATGCATGGCGCGGGAAGCTCCTACGAGCAGTACTTC.

Remarks on this clone: In the same sample, other DNA sequences code for this CDR3. V is TRBV3-1 (or the pseudogene TRBV3-2) and J is TRBJ2-6; D is ambiguous. V lost 0 bases and J 1 base, leaving 4 bases between the germline ends. The CDR3 consists of 15 residues. Per germline, CDR1 LGHDT and CDR2 YNNKEL (reference sequence). CDR3 sequence reads: CASSQEGSGANVLTF. CDR3 sequence (DNA): TGTGCCAGCAGCCAAGAAGGGTCTGGGGCCAACGTCCTGACTTTC.

The rearrangement links TRBV12-3 or TRBV12-4 to TRBJ1-1; D is ambiguous. This CDR3 contains 12 residues. Trimming removed 6 bases at V and 1 base at J, with 6 bases between. CDR3 amino acids: CASSKKNTEAFF. The CDR3 DNA follows: TGTGCCAGCAGCAAGAAGAACACTGAAGCTTTCTTT.

This chain links TRBV7-8 with TRBJ1-4; D possibly corresponds to TRBD1 (6 bases). Trimming removed 8 bases at V and 0 bases at J, with 19 bases between. CDR3 length equals 17 residues. Per germline, CDR1 SGHVS and CDR2 FQNEAQ. The CDR3 nucleotides read TGTGCCAGCGCAACAAACACCGGGACAACAACTAATGAAAAACTGTTTTTT. It encodes CASATNTGTTTNEKLFF.

A few counts support this clone. The V call is TRBV9, the J call TRBJ2-5, with D possibly being TRBD1 (5 bases). Germline V lookup: CDR1 SGDLS, CDR2 YYNGEE. The CDR3 length is 15 residues. V lost 4 bases, J lost 1 base, and 14 bases lay in between. CDR3 DNA sequence: TGTGCCAGCAGCACAAACGGACATCCCCAAGAGACCCAGTACTTC. Residues: CASSTNGHPQETQYF. The complete variable domain, with remaining parts taken from reference TRBV9 and TRBJ2-5, reads DSGVTQTPKHLITATGQRVTLRCSPRSGDLSVYWYQQSLDQGLQFLIQYYNGEERAKGNILERFSAQQFPDLHSELNLSSLELGDSALYFCASSTNGHPQETQYFGPGTRLLVL.

The chain is built from TRBV14 and TRBJ1-3; D uncertain. The germline CDR1 and CDR2 sequences are SGHDN and FVKESK. This CDR3 spans 15 amino acids. V dropped 1 base and J dropped 1 base, with 8 bases sitting between them. For the CDR3, the DNA is TGTGCCAGCAGCCAAGTGGCCATGTCTGGAAACACCATATATTTT. Translated: CASSQVAMSGNTIYF.

This rearrangement joins TRBV6-5 to TRBJ2-3, with D hard to call. CDR3 length: 13 residues. V shed 10 bases and J shed 0 bases, with 11 bases lying between them. Germline V gives CDR1 MNHEY, CDR2 SVGAGI. The CDR3: CATRPSSTDTQYF. As DNA, the CDR3 is TGTGCCACCCGGCCGTCTAGCACAGATACGCAGTATTTT.

The chain recombines TRBV10-3 with TRBJ1-2; tentatively, D is TRBD1 (6 bases). V lost 5 bases and J 1 base, leaving 11 bases between the germline ends. The CDR3 consists of 14 residues. Germline CDR1 is ENHRY and CDR2 is SYGVKD. DNA for the CDR3: TGTGCCATCAGTCCGGGACACAATAACTATGGCTACACCTTC. This gives the protein CAISPGHNNYGYTF.

The V call is TRBV10-1, the J call TRBJ2-7; TRBD1 aligns across 12 bases. This CDR3 has 15 residues. The V and J ends lost 8 bases and 7 bases, in that order; junction bases with no gene match: 12. Germline V gene data show CDR1 as WNHNN and CDR2 as SYGVQD (reference sequence). This CDR3 reads CASLSAGQGAEEQYF. The CDR3 bases are TGCGCCAGCCTTTCGGCGGGACAGGGGGCAGAAGAGCAGTACTTC.

The chain carries TRBV28 and TRBJ1-1; 7 bases fit TRBD1. The germline V gene has CDR1 MDHEN and CDR2 SYDVKM. J gave up 8 bases and V 2 bases, and 2 bases lay outside the gene matches. The CDR3 has 12 amino acids. This CDR3 is CASSLRQGEAFF. DNA for the CDR3: TGTGCCAGCAGTTTACGACAGGGCGAAGCTTTCTTT.

The chain carries TRBV7-9 and TRBJ2-5; D perhaps matches TRBD1 (5 bases). V lost 5 bases to trimming and J lost 4 bases, with 14 bases between them. Germline lookup yields CDR1 SEHNR and CDR2 FQNEAQ (reference sequence). The CDR3 spans 14 residues. CDR3 sequence: CASSPERGSETQYF. Here the CDR3 DNA reads TGTGCCAGCAGCCCAGAAAGGGGCTCAGAGACCCAGTACTTC.

This chain links TRBV7-9 with TRBJ1-6; 7 bases are shared with TRBD1. CDR3 length equals 15 residues. V shed 3 bases and J 1 base; nucleotides not matched to a gene: 0. Germline loops: CDR1 SEHNR, CDR2 FQNEAQ (reference sequence). In nucleotides, the CDR3 is TGTGCCAGCAGCTTCAGGGGGTCCTATAATTCACCCCTCCACTTT. Translated: CASSFRGSYNSPLHF.

J is TRBJ2-5 and V is TRBV19; 8 nucleotides agree with TRBD1. After removal of 6 bases from V and 4 bases from J, the junction contained 4 bases not matched to a gene. Germline CDR1 is LNHDA and CDR2 is SQIVND (reference sequence). This CDR3 comprises 13 residues. CDR3 bases: TGTGCCAGTAGGGGGACAGGTAGAGAGACCCAGTACTTC. The encoded protein is CASRGTGRETQYF.

The CDR3 DNA reads as TGTGCCAGCAGCTCGGAACTAGCGGCGTATGGGGAGCAGTACTTC. It specifies CASSSELAAYGEQYF. This chain uses TRBV7-9 with TRBJ2-7; 8 nucleotides align to TRBD2. J was trimmed by 7 bases and V by 4 bases; bases with no gene match: 12. Germline-derived CDR1 and CDR2 are SEHNR and FQNEAQ (reference sequence). The CDR3 runs to 15 residues.

The genes are TRBV4-3 and TRBJ2-1, with D perhaps matching TRBD1 (6 bases). Germline V gives CDR1 LGHNA, CDR2 YSLEER. V was clipped by 0 bases and J by 8 bases, with 8 bases between them. The CDR3 covers 13 residues. The CDR3 DNA follows: TGCGCCAGCAGCCAAGATGGGACACATGAGCAGTTCTTC. As protein: CASSQDGTHEQFF.

The chain recombines TRBV7-9 with TRBJ1-2; a possible D gene is TRBD1 (5 bases). The V gene lost 1 base and the J gene lost 3 bases, with 9 bases spanning the gap. The germline V gene has CDR1 SEHNR and CDR2 FQNEAQ (reference sequence). CDR3 length: 14 amino acids. The chain's CDR3 is CASSLGQLHYGYTF. The CDR3 bases are TGTGCCAGCAGCTTAGGACAGCTCCACTATGGCTACACCTTC.

The sample holds a few counts of this clone. This chain links TRBV30 with TRBJ1-1; possibly TRBD1 for D (6 bases). The CDR3 spans 15 residues. V lost 2 bases and J 0 bases, leaving 13 bases between the germline ends. Per the germline V gene, CDR1 is GTSNPN and CDR2 is SVGIG (reference sequence). The CDR3 is CAWSSWGGMNTEAFF. CDR3 sequence (DNA): TGTGCCTGGAGTAGTTGGGGGGGCATGAACACTGAAGCTTTCTTT.

The J gene is TRBJ2-2, the V gene TRBV6-4; D may be TRBD2 (6 bases). The CDR3 consists of 15 residues. Trimming cost V 5 bases and J 7 bases, with 17 bases left between them. Germline assignment: CDR1 MRHNA and CDR2 SNTAGT. CDR3 loop: CASSPTWRANGELFF. The DNA of the CDR3 is TGTGCCAGCAGTCCCACCTGGAGGGCCAACGGGGAGCTGTTTTTT.

J is TRBJ2-7 and V is TRBV6-4; unclear D gene. Trimming cost V 8 bases and J 3 bases, with 8 bases left between them. The germline V gene encodes CDR1 MRHNA and CDR2 SNTAGT. There are 11 residues in the CDR3. This chain's CDR3 is CASPYRYEQYF. The CDR3, as DNA: TGTGCCAGCCCGTATCGCTACGAGCAGTACTTC.

The rearrangement uses TRBV5-5 and TRBJ2-3, with 8 bases fitting TRBD2. The CDR3 loop spans 14 amino acids. V gave up 7 bases and J gave up 1 base; unmatched junction bases: 5. Germline V gene lookup returns CDR1 SGHKS and CDR2 YYEKEE (reference sequence). CDR3 sequence: CASARSGGTDTQYF. CDR3 nucleotides: TGTGCCAGCGCACGTAGCGGGGGCACAGATACGCAGTATTTT.

This clone was detected once. The chain couples TRBV9 to TRBJ2-1, with D possibly TRBD2 on 5 matching bases. Germline-derived CDR1 and CDR2 are SGDLS and YYNGEE. Trimming took off 3 bases at V and 12 bases at J, with 10 bases between the two ends. This CDR3 comprises 11 residues. The CDR3 is CASSGGAGQFF. The CDR3 DNA follows: TGTGCCAGCAGCGGGGGAGCTGGGCAGTTCTTC.

This rearrangement joins TRBV4-3 to TRBJ2-3; 12 bases line up with TRBD2. This CDR3 region has 16 residues. CDR1 and CDR2 (germline): LGHNA, YSLEER. The V gene end was trimmed by 1 base and the J gene end by 1 base; junction bases not matched to a gene: 0. CDR3 coding DNA: TGCGCCAGCAGCCAAGGGACTAGCGGGGGCACAGATACGCAGTATTTT. Amino acids: CASSQGTSGGTDTQYF.

The chain combines TRBV19 with TRBJ2-3; 9 nucleotides agree with TRBD2. Germline CDR1 is LNHDA and CDR2 is SQIVND (reference sequence). V trimming: 4 bases; J trimming: 0 bases; junction bases outside the gene matches: 11. There are 18 residues in the CDR3. The CDR3 here is CASSTTGTSMSSTDTQYF. CDR3 coding DNA: TGTGCCAGTAGTACCACCGGGACTAGCATGTCAAGCACAGATACGCAGTATTTT.

The DNA for the CDR3 is TGCGCCAGCAGCTTGGTAGCGGCCCCAAATTTTGAAGCTTTCTTT. This gives the protein CASSLVAAPNFEAFF. The genes are TRBV5-1 and TRBJ1-1, with D uncertain. Germline V gene data show CDR1 as SGHRS and CDR2 as YFSETQ. This CDR3 spans 15 amino acids. Trimming cost V 0 bases and J 7 bases, with 16 bases left between them.

This chain uses TRBV30 with TRBJ1-2; a possible D gene is TRBD1 (5 bases). The V end lost 7 bases, the J end lost 5 bases, and 20 bases lay between the germline ends. There are 14 residues in the CDR3. Per germline, CDR1 GTSNPN and CDR2 SVGIG (reference sequence). This CDR3 is CAYGARRGFYGYTF. The DNA for the CDR3 is TGTGCCTATGGAGCCCGCCGGGGGTTTTATGGCTACACCTTC.

The chain carries TRBV28 and TRBJ1-5, with D perhaps TRBD1 (5 bases). Trimming removed 5 bases from V and 0 bases from J, with 8 bases in between. Per the germline V gene, CDR1 is MDHEN and CDR2 is SYDVKM. This CDR3 is built from 14 residues. The CDR3 here is CASSRGGSNQPQHF. CDR3 sequence (DNA): TGTGCCAGCAGTCGGGGGGGTAGCAATCAGCCCCAGCATTTT.

This chain connects TRBV10-3 to TRBJ1-2, with 7 positions matching TRBD1. CDR1 and CDR2 from the germline V gene are ENHRY and SYGVKD. Trimming removed 5 bases from V and 4 bases from J; junction bases left unmatched: 4. This CDR3 is 13 amino acids long. CDR3 nucleotides: TGTGCCATCAGTCGACAGGGAAGCTATGGCTACACCTTC. Its translation: CAISRQGSYGYTF.